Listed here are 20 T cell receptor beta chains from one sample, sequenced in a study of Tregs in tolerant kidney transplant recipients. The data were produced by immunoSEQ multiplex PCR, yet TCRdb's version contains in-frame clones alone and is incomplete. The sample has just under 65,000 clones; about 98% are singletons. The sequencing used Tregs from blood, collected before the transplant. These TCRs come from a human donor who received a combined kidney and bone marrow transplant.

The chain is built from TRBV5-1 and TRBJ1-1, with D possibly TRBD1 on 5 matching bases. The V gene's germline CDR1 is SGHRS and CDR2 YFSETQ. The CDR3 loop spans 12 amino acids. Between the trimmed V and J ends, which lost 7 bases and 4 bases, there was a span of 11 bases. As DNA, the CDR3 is TGCGCCAGCGGACCAGACAGCACTGAAGCTTTCTTT. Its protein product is CASGPDSTEAFF. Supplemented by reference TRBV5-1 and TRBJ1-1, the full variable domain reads KAGVTQTPRYLIKTRGQQVTLSCSPISGHRSVSWYQQTPGQGLQFLFEYFSETQRNKGNFPGRFSGRQFSNSRSEMNVSTLELGDSALYLCASGPDSTEAFFGQGTRLTVV.

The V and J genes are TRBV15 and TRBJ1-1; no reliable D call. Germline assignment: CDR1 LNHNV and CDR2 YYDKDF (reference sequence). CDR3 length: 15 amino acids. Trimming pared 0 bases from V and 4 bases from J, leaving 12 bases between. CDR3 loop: CATSRDAAGFTEAFF. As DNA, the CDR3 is TGTGCCACCAGCAGAGATGCGGCCGGGTTCACTGAAGCTTTCTTT.

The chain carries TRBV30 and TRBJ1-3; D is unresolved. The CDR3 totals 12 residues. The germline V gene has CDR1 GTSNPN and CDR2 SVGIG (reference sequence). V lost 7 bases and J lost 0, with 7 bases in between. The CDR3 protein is CASGGSGNTIYF. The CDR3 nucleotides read TGTGCCTCGGGAGGCTCTGGAAACACCATATATTTT.

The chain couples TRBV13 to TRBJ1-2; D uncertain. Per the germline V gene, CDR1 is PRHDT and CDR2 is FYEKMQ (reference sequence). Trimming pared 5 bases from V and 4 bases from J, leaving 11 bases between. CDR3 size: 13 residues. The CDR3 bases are TGTGCCAGCAGCCCCGGGGTTTTCTATGGCTACACCTTC. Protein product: CASSPGVFYGYTF. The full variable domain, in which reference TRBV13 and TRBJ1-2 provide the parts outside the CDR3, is AAGVIQSPRHLIKEKRETATLKCYPIPRHDTVYWYQQGPGQDPQFLISFYEKMQSDKGSIPDRFSAQQFSDYHSELNMSSLELGDSALYFCASSPGVFYGYTFGSGTRLTVV.

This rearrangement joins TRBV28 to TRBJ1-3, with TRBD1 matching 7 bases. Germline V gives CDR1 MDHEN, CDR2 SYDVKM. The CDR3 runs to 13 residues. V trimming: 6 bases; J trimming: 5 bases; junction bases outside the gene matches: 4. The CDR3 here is CASRPTGRNTIYF. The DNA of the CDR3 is TGTGCCAGCAGGCCGACAGGGAGAAACACCATATATTTT.

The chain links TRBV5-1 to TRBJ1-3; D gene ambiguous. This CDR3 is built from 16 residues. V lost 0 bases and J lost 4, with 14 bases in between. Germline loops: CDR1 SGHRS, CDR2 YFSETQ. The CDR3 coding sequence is TGCGCCAGCAGCTTGGGTGCGGGAATAATAGGAAACACCATATATTTT. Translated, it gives CASSLGAGIIGNTIYF.

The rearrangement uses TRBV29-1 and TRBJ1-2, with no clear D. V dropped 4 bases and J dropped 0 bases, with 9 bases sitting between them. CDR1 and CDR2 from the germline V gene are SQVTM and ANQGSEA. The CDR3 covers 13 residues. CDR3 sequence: CSVGQASNYGYTF. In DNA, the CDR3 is TGCAGCGTTGGTCAGGCGTCTAACTATGGCTACACCTTC.

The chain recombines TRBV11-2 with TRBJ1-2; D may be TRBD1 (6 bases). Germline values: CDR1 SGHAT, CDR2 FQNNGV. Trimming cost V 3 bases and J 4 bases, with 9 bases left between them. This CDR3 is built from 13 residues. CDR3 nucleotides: TGTGCCAGCAGCTTTACAGGGTCCTATGGCTACACCTTC. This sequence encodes CASSFTGSYGYTF.

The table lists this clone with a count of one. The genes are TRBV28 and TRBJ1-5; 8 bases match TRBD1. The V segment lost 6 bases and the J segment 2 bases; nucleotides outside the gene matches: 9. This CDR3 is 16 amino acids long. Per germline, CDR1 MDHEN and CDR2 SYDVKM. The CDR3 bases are TGTGCCAGCAGATTCCAGGGGGCGATTCGCAATCAGCCCCAGCATTTT. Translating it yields CASRFQGAIRNQPQHF.

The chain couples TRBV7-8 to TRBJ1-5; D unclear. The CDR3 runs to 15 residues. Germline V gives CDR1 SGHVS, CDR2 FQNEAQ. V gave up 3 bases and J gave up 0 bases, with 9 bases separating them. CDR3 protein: CASSLYSYSNQPQHF. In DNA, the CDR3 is TGTGCCAGCAGCTTGTACAGCTATAGCAATCAGCCCCAGCATTTT.

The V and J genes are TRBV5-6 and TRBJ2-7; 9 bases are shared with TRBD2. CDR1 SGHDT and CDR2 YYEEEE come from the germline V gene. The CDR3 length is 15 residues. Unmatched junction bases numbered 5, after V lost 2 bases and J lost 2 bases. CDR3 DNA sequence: TGTGCCAGCAGCTTAAGCGGGGGGTCCACCTACGAGCAGTACTTC. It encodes CASSLSGGSTYEQYF.

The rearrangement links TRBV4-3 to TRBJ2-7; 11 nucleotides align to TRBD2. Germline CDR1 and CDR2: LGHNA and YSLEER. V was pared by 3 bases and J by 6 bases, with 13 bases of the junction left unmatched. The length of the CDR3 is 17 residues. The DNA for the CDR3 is TGCGCCAGCAGCCAGGTGGTAACTAGCGGGAGTACCGGCGAGCAGTACTTC. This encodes CASSQVVTSGSTGEQYF.

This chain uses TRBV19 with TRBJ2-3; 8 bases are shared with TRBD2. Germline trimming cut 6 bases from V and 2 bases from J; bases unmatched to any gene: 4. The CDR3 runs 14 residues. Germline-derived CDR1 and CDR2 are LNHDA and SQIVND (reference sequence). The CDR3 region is CASRSGRYTDTQYF. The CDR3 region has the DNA TGTGCCAGTAGGAGCGGGAGATACACAGATACGCAGTATTTT.

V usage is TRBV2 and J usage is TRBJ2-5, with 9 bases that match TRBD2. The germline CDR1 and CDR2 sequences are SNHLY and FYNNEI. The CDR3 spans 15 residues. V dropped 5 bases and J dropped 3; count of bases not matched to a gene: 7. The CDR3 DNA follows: TGTGCCAGCAGTTCCCGGGTAGCGGGGGAAGAGACCCAGTACTTC. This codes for CASSSRVAGEETQYF.

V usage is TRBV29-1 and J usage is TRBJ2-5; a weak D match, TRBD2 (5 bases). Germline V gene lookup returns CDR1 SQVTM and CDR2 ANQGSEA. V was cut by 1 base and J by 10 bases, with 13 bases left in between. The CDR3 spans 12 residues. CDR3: CSVEGHSGLQYF. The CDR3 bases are TGCAGCGTTGAAGGTCACAGCGGCCTCCAGTACTTC. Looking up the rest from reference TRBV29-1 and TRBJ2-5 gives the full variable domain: SAVISQKPSRDICQRGTSLTIQCQVDSQVTMMFWYRQQPGQSLTLIATANQGSEATYESGFVIDKFPISRPNLTFSTLTVSNMSPEDSSIYLCSVEGHSGLQYFGPGTRLLVL.

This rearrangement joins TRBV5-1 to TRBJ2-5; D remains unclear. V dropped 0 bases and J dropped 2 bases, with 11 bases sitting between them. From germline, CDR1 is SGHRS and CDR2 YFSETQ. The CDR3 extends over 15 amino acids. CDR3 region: CASSLDVPRQETQYF. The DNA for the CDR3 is TGCGCCAGCAGCTTGGATGTCCCCCGTCAAGAGACCCAGTACTTC. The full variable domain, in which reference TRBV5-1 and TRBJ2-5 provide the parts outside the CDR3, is KAGVTQTPRYLIKTRGQQVTLSCSPISGHRSVSWYQQTPGQGLQFLFEYFSETQRNKGNFPGRFSGRQFSNSRSEMNVSTLELGDSALYLCASSLDVPRQETQYFGPGTRLLVL.

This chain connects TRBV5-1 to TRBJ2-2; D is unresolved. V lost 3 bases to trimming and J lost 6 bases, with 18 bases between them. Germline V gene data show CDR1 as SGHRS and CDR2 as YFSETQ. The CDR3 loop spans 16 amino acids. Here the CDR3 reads CASSWSSGFYAGELFF. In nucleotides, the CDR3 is TGCGCCAGCAGCTGGAGCTCGGGTTTTTATGCCGGGGAGCTGTTTTTT.

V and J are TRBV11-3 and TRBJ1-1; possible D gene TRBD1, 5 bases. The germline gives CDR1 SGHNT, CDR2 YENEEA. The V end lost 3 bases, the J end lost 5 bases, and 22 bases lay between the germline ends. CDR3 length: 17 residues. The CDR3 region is CASSFPFSTLKGTEAFF. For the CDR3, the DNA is TGTGCCAGCAGCTTTCCATTTTCGACCTTAAAGGGGACTGAAGCTTTCTTT. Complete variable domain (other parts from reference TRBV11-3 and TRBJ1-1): EAGVVQSPRYKIIEKKQPVAFWCNPISGHNTLYWYLQNLGQGPELLIRYENEEAVDDSQLPKDRFSAERLKGVDSTLKIQPAELGDSAVYLCASSFPFSTLKGTEAFFGQGTRLTVV.

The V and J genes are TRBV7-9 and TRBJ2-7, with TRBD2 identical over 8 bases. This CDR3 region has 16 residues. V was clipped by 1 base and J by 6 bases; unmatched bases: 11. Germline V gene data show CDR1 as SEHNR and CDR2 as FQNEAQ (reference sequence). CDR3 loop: CASSLGTGTSWFEQYF. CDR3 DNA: TGTGCCAGCAGCTTAGGAACCGGGACTAGTTGGTTCGAGCAGTACTTC.

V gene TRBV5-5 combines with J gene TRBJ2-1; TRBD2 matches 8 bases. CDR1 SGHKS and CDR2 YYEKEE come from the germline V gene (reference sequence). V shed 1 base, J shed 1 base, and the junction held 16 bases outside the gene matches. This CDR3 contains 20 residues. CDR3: CASSLRGLRAGASSYNEQFF. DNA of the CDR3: TGTGCCAGCAGCTTGCGGGGTCTGCGAGCGGGAGCTAGTTCCTACAATGAGCAGTTCTTC.